The 15 T cell receptor beta chains listed next were all sequenced from one sample in a study of blood T cells in healthy people across ages. Combining a sample-barcoded 5' primer with a J-beta primer mix, a second PCR ran for roughly 7 to 11 cycles. TCRdb re-called the 5' RACE reads through MiXCR, storing one row per CDR3 protein. This repertoire shows 1.5 million to 2 million distinct CDR3 sequences, about 28% found once; its top ten account for 7.7%. The sequencing sample was made of blood. These receptors all come from a woman in her thirties in good health.

This clonotype was detected many times. The chain employs TRBV7-2 and TRBJ2-5, with D perhaps TRBD2 (6 bases). V was cut by 3 bases and J by 10 bases, with 12 bases left in between. Germline V gives CDR1 SGHTA, CDR2 FQGNSA. This CDR3 is built from 12 residues. CDR3 sequence (DNA): TGTGCCAGCAGCTTTCCCCCGGGGGACCAGTACTTC. Encoded protein: CASSFPPGDQYF.

This clonotype was counted ten times or more. V usage is TRBV4-3 and J usage is TRBJ2-3; a weak D match, TRBD1 (5 bases). CDR1 and CDR2 from the germline V gene are LGHNA and YSLEER. There are 14 residues in the CDR3. V lost 0 bases and J 10 bases, leaving 14 bases between the germline ends. CDR3 sequence reads: CASSQDHPLGAQYF. CDR3 bases: TGCGCCAGCAGCCAAGATCACCCCTTAGGGGCGCAGTATTTT.

The chain has TRBV7-2 and TRBJ1-1; D uncertain. CDR3 size: 14 residues. Deletions cut 5 bases from V and 0 bases from J, with 10 bases between. Germline lookup yields CDR1 SGHTA and CDR2 FQGNSA. The CDR3 DNA reads as TGTGCCAGCAGCCAGACTTTTCTGAACACTGAAGCTTTCTTT. This encodes CASSQTFLNTEAFF.

A remark on this clonotype: Germline is not matched at one junction end, which may reflect a read error. The rearrangement uses TRBV20-1 and TRBJ2-1; 13 bases align to TRBD2. There are 20 residues in the CDR3. CDR1 and CDR2 (germline): DFQATT, SNEGSKA (reference sequence). CDR3 amino acids: CSARASMGLAGMSSSNEQFF. DNA of the CDR3: TGCAGTGCTAGAGCTTCGATGGGACTAGCGGGGATGAGCTCCTCCAATGAGCAGTTCTTC.

The CDR3 loop reads CASSLAGTGGVNTEAFF. The CDR3 coding sequence is TGCGCCAGCAGCTTGGCCGGGACAGGGGGAGTGAACACTGAAGCTTTCTTT. The chain uses TRBV5-1 and TRBJ1-1; 11 nucleotides align to TRBD1. Per the germline V gene, CDR1 is SGHRS and CDR2 is YFSETQ. This CDR3 is built from 17 residues. Losses at the gene ends were 0 bases for V and 0 bases for J; bases not matched to a gene: 4.

A few counts support this clonotype. The rearrangement joins TRBV20-1 to TRBJ2-7; 10 nucleotides align to TRBD2. Trimming cost V 6 bases and J 3 bases; bases outside gene matches: 8. CDR1 and CDR2 from the germline V gene are DFQATT and SNEGSKA (reference sequence). This CDR3 is 14 amino acids long. CDR3 bases: TGCAGTGCCCTGCGCAGCGGGAGGGTCTACGAGCAGTACTTC. It is translated as CSALRSGRVYEQYF.

At least ten counts were recorded for this clonotype. The DNA for the CDR3 is TGCAGCGTGAAGACAGGCTACAATGAGCAGTTCTTC. Residues: CSVKTGYNEQFF. This chain connects TRBV29-1 to TRBJ2-1, with D maybe TRBD1 (6 bases). Trimming shortened V by 6 bases and J by 3 bases, and 9 bases separated the two germline ends. Germline V gives CDR1 SQVTM, CDR2 ANQGSEA. The CDR3 consists of 12 residues.

This clonotype showed up many times. This chain uses TRBV7-2 with TRBJ2-6; unclear D gene. Trimming took 1 base from V and 2 from J, leaving 6 bases between them. The CDR3 runs to 15 residues. Germline CDR1 reads SGHTA; CDR2 reads FQGNSA. The CDR3 region has the DNA TGTGCCAGCAGCTTAGGATCTGCTGGGGCCAACGTCCTGACTTTC. Its protein product is CASSLGSAGANVLTF.

The V and J genes are TRBV5-1 and TRBJ2-7; 8 bases map to TRBD1. This CDR3 spans 14 amino acids. V was pared by 4 bases and J by 5 bases, with 8 bases of the junction left unmatched. CDR1 and CDR2 (germline): SGHRS, YFSETQ. Here the CDR3 DNA reads TGCGCCAGCAGCCCGGGACAGGTCGCAAACGAGCAGTACTTC. Translated, it gives CASSPGQVANEQYF.

V is TRBV5-1 and J is TRBJ2-5; D is possibly TRBD2 (7 bases). The CDR3 runs to 16 residues. Germline V gives CDR1 SGHRS, CDR2 YFSETQ. Trimming stripped 0 bases from V and 5 bases from J, with 17 bases between. The CDR3 nucleotides read TGCGCCAGCAGCTTGGCCGGGCGGGGGCTGAAGGAGACCCAGTACTTC. It encodes CASSLAGRGLKETQYF.

This clonotype was observed a handful of times. The chain recombines TRBV14 with TRBJ1-2; 7 nucleotides line up with TRBD1. The CDR3 has 14 amino acids. V lost 4 bases to trimming and J lost 2 bases; unmatched junction nucleotides: 4. CDR1 is SGHDN, CDR2 FVKESK, per germline. This chain's CDR3 is CASSREGQNYGYTF. In nucleotides, the CDR3 is TGTGCCAGCAGCCGAGAGGGACAGAACTATGGCTACACCTTC.

This clonotype was counted ten times or more. The chain has TRBV5-1 and TRBJ2-6; 7 nucleotides match TRBD1. Per the germline V gene, CDR1 is SGHRS and CDR2 is YFSETQ. This CDR3 has 18 amino acids. V gave up 0 bases and J gave up 0 bases; unmatched junction bases: 6. The DNA for the CDR3 is TGCGCCAGCAGCTTGGCGGGACAGTTTTACTCTGGGGCCAACGTCCTGACTTTC. Translation gives CASSLAGQFYSGANVLTF. Supplemented by reference TRBV5-1 and TRBJ2-6, the full variable domain reads KAGVTQTPRYLIKTRGQQVTLSCSPISGHRSVSWYQQTPGQGLQFLFEYFSETQRNKGNFPGRFSGRQFSNSRSEMNVSTLELGDSALYLCASSLAGQFYSGANVLTFGAGSRLTVL.

This clonotype was seen at least ten times. The chain carries TRBV29-1 and TRBJ1-2; a possible D gene is TRBD1 (5 bases). V lost 3 bases and J lost 7, with 9 bases in between. The CDR3 is 11 residues long. Germline CDR1 is SQVTM and CDR2 is ANQGSEA. The DNA for the CDR3 is TGCAGCGTTGAGGGGGATTTTGGCTACACCTTC. This translates into CSVEGDFGYTF.

This clonotype has more than one count but fewer than ten. This rearrangement joins TRBV18 to TRBJ2-7, with TRBD1 matching over 7 bases. The CDR3 contains 16 residues. Germline V CDR1 and CDR2: KGHSH, LQKENI. The V and J ends lost 6 bases and 6 bases, in that order; junction bases with no gene match: 17. DNA of the CDR3: TGTGCCAGCTCTTCCCGGGCGTCAGGGGGTAATTCCGAGCAGTACTTC. It yields the protein CASSSRASGGNSEQYF.

V is TRBV12-3 or TRBV12-4 and J is TRBJ1-3, with 7 positions matching TRBD1. This CDR3 is built from 13 residues. Trimming cost V 6 bases and J 5 bases; bases outside gene matches: 4. The CDR3 sequence is CASRGRGRNTIYF. The DNA of the CDR3 is TGTGCCAGCAGGGGCAGGGGGAGAAACACCATATATTTT.